These 13 T cell receptor beta chains originate from one sample sequenced in a study of cytomegalovirus exposure and HLA in healthy donors. PCR primers comprised 60 Vbeta and 13 Jbeta primers. Data came from immunoSEQ multiplex PCR; TCRdb stores just in-frame clones and leaves some out. The data contain around 85,000 clones, under 80% of them singletons. Sequences were obtained from PBMCs. The source of these receptors is a man in his 60s in good health and CMV-seronegative.

This clone was seen a single time. As DNA, the CDR3 is TGTGCCAGCAGCTGGGGGGGTGGTGAGCAGTTCTTC. Its protein is CASSWGGGEQFF. The chain carries TRBV5-4 and TRBJ2-1, with 7 positions matching TRBD2. V trimming: 3 bases; J trimming: 9 bases; junction bases outside the gene matches: 3. CDR1 SGHNT and CDR2 YYREEE come from the germline V gene (reference sequence). The length of the CDR3 is 12 residues.

The chain links TRBV30 to TRBJ2-7; D is perhaps TRBD2 (5 bases). Germline values: CDR1 GTSNPN, CDR2 SVGIG (reference sequence). The CDR3 runs 14 residues. Trimming shortened V by 3 bases and J by 0 bases, and 12 bases separated the two germline ends. CDR3 amino acids: CAWRGLGSSYEQYF. CDR3 bases: TGTGCCTGGAGGGGTTTAGGGAGCTCCTACGAGCAGTACTTC.

The CDR3 loop reads CASSLDFYGYTF. The CDR3 bases are TGCGCCAGCAGCCTGGACTTCTATGGCTACACCTTC. This chain joins TRBV5-1 and TRBJ1-2; D is ambiguous. CDR1 is SGHRS and CDR2 is YFSETQ in the germline V gene. V lost 4 bases and J lost 4, with 8 bases in between. This CDR3 is 12 amino acids long.

The V call is TRBV18, the J call TRBJ2-3; the match to TRBD2 covers 12 bases. Losses at the gene ends were 2 bases for V and 5 bases for J; bases not matched to a gene: 8. The CDR3 is made up of 17 amino acids. Germline V gene data show CDR1 as KGHSH and CDR2 as LQKENI. The CDR3 spells CASSPGGPTSGGDTQYF. CDR3 nucleotides: TGTGCCAGCTCACCAGGGGGCCCGACTAGCGGGGGAGATACGCAGTATTTT.

The chain employs TRBV6-1 and TRBJ2-2; no definite D call. This CDR3 has 13 amino acids. Germline values: CDR1 MNHNS, CDR2 SASEGT. V lost 4 bases, J lost 1 base, and 4 bases lay in between. DNA of the CDR3: TGTGCCAGCAGTGCCCAGAACACCGGGGAGCTGTTTTTT. It encodes CASSAQNTGELFF.

The chain links TRBV28 to TRBJ2-3; the match to TRBD1 covers 8 bases. The CDR3 loop spans 14 amino acids. Trimming at V came to 4 bases and at J to 6 bases, leaving 6 bases not matched to a gene. Germline assignment: CDR1 MDHEN and CDR2 SYDVKM. DNA of the CDR3: TGTGCCAGCAGTTCACCGGGACAGGTGGATACGCAGTATTTT. Protein: CASSSPGQVDTQYF.

This chain joins TRBV5-4 and TRBJ1-1; perhaps TRBD1 as D (6 bases). From germline, CDR1 is SGHNT and CDR2 YYREEE (reference sequence). CDR3 length: 13 amino acids. Deletions cut 0 bases from V and 7 bases from J, with 10 bases between. The DNA of the CDR3 is TGTGCCAGCAGCTTGGGGGGACACAGTGAAGCTTTCTTT. Its translation: CASSLGGHSEAFF.

The chain carries TRBV28 and TRBJ1-5, with 7 bases that match TRBD1. The ends lost 8 bases at V and 2 bases at J; junction bases unmatched: 3. The germline V gene encodes CDR1 MDHEN and CDR2 SYDVKM. The CDR3 is 13 residues long. This CDR3 reads CASWTGGNQPQHF. Written as DNA, the CDR3 is TGTGCCAGCTGGACAGGAGGCAATCAGCCCCAGCATTTT.

This sequence joins TRBV30 and TRBJ2-5, with TRBD1 identical over 9 bases. The DNA end lines up better with TRBJ2-7; the J call may be wrong. Germline assignment: CDR1 GTSNPN and CDR2 SVGIG (reference sequence). The length of the CDR3 is 15 residues. The CDR3 here is CAWNLPGTGRREQYF. In DNA, the CDR3 is TGTGCCTGGAATTTACCCGGGACAGGGCGGCGCGAGCAGTACTTC.

This clone has a handful of counts. V gene TRBV5-6 combines with J gene TRBJ2-1; tentative D call: TRBD2 (7 bases). The CDR3 totals 17 residues. Germline values: CDR1 SGHDT, CDR2 YYEEEE. Trimming removed 5 bases at V and 8 bases at J, with 26 bases between. CDR3 amino acids: CASSFISGGTRPDEQFF. The DNA of the CDR3 is TGTGCCAGCAGTTTCATCTCGGGGGGCACAAGGCCCGATGAGCAGTTCTTC. The variable domain in full, completed from reference TRBV5-6 and TRBJ2-1, reads DAGVTQSPTHLIKTRGQQVTLRCSPKSGHDTVSWYQQALGQGPQFIFQYYEEEERQRGNFPDRFSGHQFPNYSSELNVNALLLGDSALYLCASSFISGGTRPDEQFFGPGTRLTVL.

This chain uses TRBV5-5 with TRBJ2-7; 7 bases fit TRBD2. CDR3 length equals 15 residues. V gave up 3 bases and J gave up 5 bases; unmatched junction bases: 11. Germline values: CDR1 SGHKS, CDR2 YYEKEE (reference sequence). The CDR3: CASSYNPDGGNEQYF. The DNA of the CDR3 is TGTGCCAGCAGCTACAACCCGGACGGGGGGAACGAGCAGTACTTC.

The sample holds a few counts of this clone. In DNA form, the CDR3 reads TGTGCCAGCAGTCGACTAGCGGGGGCCTACGAGCAGTACTTC. Its translation: CASSRLAGAYEQYF. The chain couples TRBV2 to TRBJ2-7; 12 bases line up with TRBD2. The junction had 1 base not matched to a gene; V was cut back by 5 bases and J by 2 bases. The CDR3 totals 14 residues. Germline CDR1 reads SNHLY; CDR2 reads FYNNEI.

This clone was observed a few times. The chain has TRBV6-6 and TRBJ1-1; TRBD1 might be the D (5 bases). Trimming cost V 10 bases and J 0 bases, with 18 bases left between them. The CDR3 is made up of 15 amino acids. Germline assignment: CDR1 MNHNY and CDR2 SVGAGI (reference sequence). The CDR3 is CATSPGGSLNTEAFF. The CDR3 bases are TGTGCCACCTCCCCCGGGGGATCCCTGAACACTGAAGCTTTCTTT.